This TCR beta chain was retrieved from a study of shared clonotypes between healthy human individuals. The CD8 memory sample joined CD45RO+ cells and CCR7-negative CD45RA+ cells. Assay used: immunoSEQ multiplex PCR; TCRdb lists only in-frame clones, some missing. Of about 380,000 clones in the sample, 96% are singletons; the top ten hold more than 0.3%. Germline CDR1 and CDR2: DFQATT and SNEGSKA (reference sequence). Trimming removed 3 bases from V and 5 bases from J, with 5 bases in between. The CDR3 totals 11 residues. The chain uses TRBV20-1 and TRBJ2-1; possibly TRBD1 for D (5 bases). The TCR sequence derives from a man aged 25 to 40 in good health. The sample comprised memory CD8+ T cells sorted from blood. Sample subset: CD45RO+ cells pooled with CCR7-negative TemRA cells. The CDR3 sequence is CSARDNNEQFF. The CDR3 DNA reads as TGCAGTGCTAGGGACAACAATGAGCAGTTCTTC.